These 5 T cell receptor beta chains share one sample of origin, sequenced in a study of T cells in Graves' hyperthyroidism and ophthalmopathy. RNA transcripts provided the source from which TCR beta CDR3 regions were amplified. The TCR CDR3 was amplified in a first-round RT-PCR using the HTBI primer set. Using its own MiXCR run on the multiplex PCR reads, TCRdb lists one record per CDR3 protein. The repertoire includes some 550,000 distinct CDR3 sequences, more than 15% of them detected once, and less than 3.5% sits in the top ten. Material: blood. The receptor set was obtained from a middle-aged woman with Graves' ophthalmopathy.

The sample holds many counts of this clonotype. The chain carries TRBV11-2 and TRBJ2-4; the D call may be TRBD1 or TRBD2 (5 bases each). V lost 5 bases to trimming and J lost 6 bases, with 11 bases between them. CDR1 is SGHAT, CDR2 FQNNGV, per germline. The CDR3 has 13 amino acids. The CDR3 coding sequence is TGTGCCAGCAGCCTCAGGGACCCAAACATTCAGTACTTC. It encodes CASSLRDPNIQYF.

The sample holds a few counts of this clonotype. The V call is TRBV29-1, the J call TRBJ2-5; D might be TRBD1 (6 bases). Trimming removed 4 bases at V and 2 bases at J, with 17 bases between. The CDR3 is 15 residues long. The germline V gene encodes CDR1 SQVTM and CDR2 ANQGSEA. The CDR3 sequence: CSVVPATGAQETQYF. For the CDR3, the DNA is TGCAGCGTTGTTCCTGCGACAGGAGCGCAAGAGACCCAGTACTTC.

The sample holds many counts of this clonotype. The genes are TRBV6-1 and TRBJ2-3; D perhaps matches TRBD1 (6 bases). The V gene lost 2 bases and the J gene lost 0 bases, with 18 bases spanning the gap. CDR3 length: 18 residues. Germline CDR1 is MNHNS and CDR2 is SASEGT. The CDR3, as DNA: TGTGCCAGCAGTGAATACCCCGGGGCAGGGGATAGCACAGATACGCAGTATTTT. Amino acid sequence: CASSEYPGAGDSTDTQYF.

This clonotype was seen a handful of times. The chain has TRBV27 and TRBJ1-2; TRBD1 agrees at 8 bases. Germline V gene lookup returns CDR1 MNHEY and CDR2 SMNVEV (reference sequence). The V and J ends lost 2 bases and 4 bases, in that order; junction bases with no gene match: 3. The CDR3 covers 14 residues. For the CDR3, the DNA is TGTGCCAGCAGTTTAAGGACAGGGCCCTATGGCTACACCTTC. Encoded protein: CASSLRTGPYGYTF.

The genes are TRBV7-9 and TRBJ1-4, with 12 bases fitting TRBD1. In germline, CDR1 is SEHNR, CDR2 FQNEAQ (reference sequence). Trimming removed 3 bases from V and 7 bases from J; junction bases left unmatched: 9. The length of the CDR3 is 17 residues. The DNA for the CDR3 is TGTGCCAGCAGCTTTCTACGGGACAGGGGGCAGGGTGAAAAACTGTTTTTT. It codes for CASSFLRDRGQGEKLFF.